A selection of T cell receptor beta chains follows, all from one sample in a study of OX40 agonist ivuxolimab in advanced cancers. Assay: immunoSEQ multiplex PCR; the TCRdb copy retains only in-frame clones and omits some. This table holds 85,000 to 100,000 clones, approximately 93% found once. This specimen consisted of CD4+ or CD8+ T cells sorted from blood, obtained in a trial of the OX40 agonist ivuxolimab. The origin of the receptors is an adult with an advanced solid tumor such as melanoma, head and neck, liver or kidney cancer. Each CDR3 is given with its conserved first and last residue. The D gene is left open where the match is weak. Clone size appears in some rows only: once, few, many, or a class for an expanded clone.

size,V,D,J,CDR3,DNA
NA,TRBV11-2,TRBD1,TRBJ1-5,CASSFGPGQGHQPQHF,TGTGCCAGCAGCTTCGGACCGGGACAGGGTCATCAGCCCCAGCATTTT
NA,TRBV9,TRBD2,TRBJ2-1,CASSPGLAGGEQFF,TGTGCCAGCAGCCCAGGACTAGCGGGAGGCGAGCAGTTCTTC
once,TRBV5-1,NA,TRBJ1-3,CASSLDGYSGNTIYF,TGCGCCAGCAGCTTGGACGGTTACTCTGGAAACACCATATATTTT
NA,TRBV5-1,NA,TRBJ1-1,CASSLEPLPNEAFF,TGCGCCAGCAGCTTGGAACCACTCCCCAACGAAGCTTTCTTT
NA,TRBV5-1,NA,TRBJ1-1,CASSRGLVGTNTEAFF,TGCGCCAGCAGCCGGGGGTTGGTAGGGACAAACACTGAAGCTTTCTTT
NA,TRBV5-4,NA,TRBJ2-7,CASSLNPASSYEQYF,TGTGCCAGCAGCTTGAATCCAGCTAGCTCCTACGAGCAGTACTTC
NA,TRBV15,TRBD2,TRBJ2-1,CATSSLTSGSDNEQFF,TGTGCCACCAGCAGCTTGACTAGCGGGAGTGACAATGAGCAGTTCTTC
once,TRBV2,NA,TRBJ1-2,CASSVGPGGYTF,TGTGCCAGCAGTGTGGGCCCTGGGGGCTACACCTTC
NA,TRBV18,NA,TRBJ1-6,CASSPDSYNSPLHF,TGTGCCAGCTCACCCGACAGTTATAATTCACCCCTCCACTTT
NA,TRBV2,TRBD1,TRBJ1-2,CASRGGAGYGYTF,TGTGCCAGCAGAGGGGGCGCGGGCTATGGCTACACCTTC
NA,TRBV5-5,NA,TRBJ2-4,CASSLDIAKKEYF,TGTGCCAGCAGCTTGGATATAGCCAAGAAGGAGTACTTC
NA,TRBV18,NA,TRBJ1-6,CASRGGSYNSPLHF,TGTGCCAGCAGGGGGGGATCCTATAATTCACCCCTCCACTTT
once,TRBV30,TRBD1,TRBJ2-7,CAWTRQGPYEQYF,TGTGCCTGGACCCGACAGGGCCCCTACGAGCAGTACTTC
NA,TRBV7-2,NA,TRBJ1-2,CASSLATTGNYGYTF,TGTGCCAGCAGCTTAGCGACAACAGGGAACTATGGCTACACCTTC
NA,TRBV7-2,NA,TRBJ1-2,CASSPRGDGYTF,TGTGCCAGCAGCCCTAGGGGGGATGGCTACACCTTC
NA,TRBV6-5,TRBD1,TRBJ2-7,CASSKQGKSYEQYF,TGTGCCAGCAGTAAACAGGGGAAGTCCTACGAGCAGTACTTC
NA,TRBV9,NA,TRBJ2-7,CASSVDLSANSYEQYF,TGTGCCAGCAGCGTAGACCTCTCGGCTAACTCCTACGAGCAGTACTTC
NA,TRBV5-8,TRBD1,TRBJ1-1,CASSCDRGQGCMDTEAFF,TGTGCCAGCAGCTGCGACAGGGGGCAAGGGTGCATGGACACTGAAGCTTTCTTT
NA,TRBV6-6,NA,TRBJ1-1,CASSYVSGNTEAFF,TGTGCCAGCAGTTACGTTTCGGGGAACACTGAAGCTTTCTTT
NA,TRBV9,TRBD1,TRBJ2-2,CASSATGVATGELFF,TGTGCCAGCAGCGCGACAGGGGTAGCTACCGGGGAGCTGTTTTTT
NA,TRBV6-1,NA,TRBJ1-5,CASSEEKAQHF,TGTGCCAGCAGTGAAGAAAAAGCCCAGCATTTT
once,TRBV7-2,NA,TRBJ2-5,CASSTYREETQYF,TGTGCCAGCAGCACCTACAGGGAAGAGACCCAGTACTTC
NA,TRBV5-1,TRBD1,TRBJ2-5,CASSLAGQGTGHQETQYF,TGCGCCAGCAGCTTGGCCGGTCAAGGGACAGGGCACCAAGAGACCCAGTACTTC
NA,TRBV5-4,TRBD2,TRBJ2-5,CASSFLPGGEETQYF,TGTGCCAGCAGCTTCTTACCGGGAGGGGAAGAGACCCAGTACTTC
NA,TRBV28,NA,TRBJ1-5,CASKMGSGGQPQHF,TGTGCCAGCAAAATGGGGTCCGGTGGTCAGCCCCAGCATTTT
NA,TRBV18,TRBD1,TRBJ1-5,CASSDREGSNQPQHF,TGTGCCAGCTCGGACAGGGAAGGGAGCAATCAGCCCCAGCATTTT
NA,TRBV11-2,NA,TRBJ1-1,CASSLEQGLTEAFF,TGTGCCAGCAGCTTAGAGCAGGGTTTGACTGAAGCTTTCTTT
NA,TRBV9,NA,TRBJ2-5,CASSTAGLQETQYF,TGTGCCAGCAGCACCGCCGGGCTCCAAGAGACCCAGTACTTC